A selection of T cell receptor beta chains follows, all from one sample in a study of beta chain features in type 1 diabetes. TCRdb's copy holds only in-frame clones and misses some; the assay was immunoSEQ multiplex PCR. The sample shows just over 600,000 clones, 15% to 18% of them seen only once. The sequenced sample consisted of naive CD4+ T cells from blood. These receptors came from a man younger than 30 in good health. Both conserved end residues are part of each CDR3. D genes are given only for firm matches. Where a row states a size, it is once, few, many or the class of an expanded clone; other rows omit it.

length | J | size | D | V | DNA | CDR3
15 | TRBJ1-2 | few | NA | TRBV9 | TGTGCCAGCAGCGTAGACGTCCAGCCCCACTATGGCTACACCTTC | CASSVDVQPHYGYTF
14 | TRBJ2-7 | NA | NA | TRBV6-5 | TGTGCCAGCAGTTACCGACCAAAATCTTACGAGCAGTACTTC | CASSYRPKSYEQYF
12 | TRBJ1-2 | NA | NA | TRBV27 | TGTGCCAGCAGTACGAGGGGCTATGGCTACACCTTC | CASSTRGYGYTF
15 | TRBJ1-6 | few | NA | TRBV9 | TGTGCCAGCAGCCCCAGCCACTCCTATAATTCACCCCTCCACTTT | CASSPSHSYNSPLHF
18 | TRBJ2-5 | NA | TRBD2 | TRBV4-3 | TGCGCCAGCAGCCAAGCCGGGATTACTAGCGGGGGGGGAGAGACCCAGTACTTC | CASSQAGITSGGGETQYF
15 | TRBJ2-1 | few | NA | TRBV18 | TGTGCCAGCTCACCAGGGCGGAGCTCCTACAATGAGCAGTTCTTC | CASSPGRSSYNEQFF
15 | TRBJ2-7 | NA | NA | TRBV7-2 | TGTGCCAGCAGCTTAGCGCTGGACAGTCCCTACGAGCAGTACTTC | CASSLALDSPYEQYF
14 | TRBJ1-2 | few | NA | TRBV9 | TGTGCCAGCAGCGCGGTGGGAGGGAACTATGGCTACACCTTC | CASSAVGGNYGYTF
17 | TRBJ2-3 | NA | NA | TRBV19 | TGTGCCAGTAGAGCGTTTGGGGCCAGGGCTAGCACAGATACGCAGTATTTT | CASRAFGARASTDTQYF
14 | TRBJ1-5 | NA | TRBD1 | TRBV6-5 | TGTGCCAGCACCGAGGGACAGGGAAAACAGCCCCAGCATTTT | CASTEGQGKQPQHF
13 | TRBJ2-7 | few | TRBD2 | TRBV19 | TGTGCCAGTAGGCCTAGCGGGTCCTACGAGCAGTACTTC | CASRPSGSYEQYF
13 | TRBJ1-3 | few | NA | TRBV6-6 | TGTGCCAGCAACCCCCCTTCGGGTTACACCATATATTTT | CASNPPSGYTIYF
18 | TRBJ2-3 | NA | TRBD2 | TRBV5-4 | TGTGCCAGCAGCTTTCCGGGACTAGCGGGGAGGGGGGTAGATACGCAGTATTTT | CASSFPGLAGRGVDTQYF
12 | TRBJ2-3 | NA | NA | TRBV18 | TGTGCCAGCTCACCCTACACAGATACGCAGTATTTT | CASSPYTDTQYF
14 | TRBJ1-2 | NA | TRBD1 | TRBV7-2 | TGTGCCAGCAGTCTCGGACAGGGGAAGAGTGGCTACACCTTC | CASSLGQGKSGYTF
17 | TRBJ2-3 | NA | NA | TRBV5-6 | TGTGCCAGCAGCTTTCCGGTAGCAGGGTCTTTCACAGATACGCAGTATTTT | CASSFPVAGSFTDTQYF
15 | TRBJ2-1 | NA | TRBD2 | TRBV19 | TGTGCCAGTAGTACCGGGACTAGCGCCTCCAATGAGCAGTTCTTC | CASSTGTSASNEQFF
13 | TRBJ2-7 | few | NA | TRBV5-1 | TGCGCCAGCAGCCCACCGGATGCCCTCGAGCAGTACTTC | CASSPPDALEQYF
12 | TRBJ1-5 | NA | NA | TRBV2 | TGTGCCAGCAGGGGTACGGGATTTCCCCAGCATTTT | CASRGTGFPQHF
13 | TRBJ2-3 | NA | NA | TRBV7-9 | TGTGCCAGCAGCTTGTCGGGCCCAGATACGCAGTATTTT | CASSLSGPDTQYF
17 | TRBJ2-6 | few | NA | TRBV11-2 | TGTGCCAGCAGCTTGGAGGGACAAAGCTCTGGGGCCAACGTCCTGACTTTC | CASSLEGQSSGANVLTF
18 | TRBJ2-7 | few | TRBD1 | TRBV7-2 | TGTGCCAGCAGCCCCCGGGACAGGGGGCGTTTTTATGTCTACGAGCAGTACTTC | CASSPRDRGRFYVYEQYF
15 | TRBJ2-2 | NA | TRBD1 | TRBV4-3 | TGCGCCAGCAGCCGAGACAGGGGTAATACCGGGGAGCTGTTTTTT | CASSRDRGNTGELFF
14 | TRBJ2-5 | few | NA | TRBV29-1 | TGCAGCGTTGACCAAGGGGAGACAGGTTGGACCCAGTACTTC | CSVDQGETGWTQYF
14 | TRBJ2-7 | NA | NA | TRBV5-4 | TGTGCCAGCAGCTTGGGACAGGCTCTAGGCGAGCAGTACTTC | CASSLGQALGEQYF
15 | TRBJ2-1 | few | NA | TRBV6-6 | TGTGCCAGCAGTTACTCTAAGATCTCCTACAATGAGCAGTTCTTC | CASSYSKISYNEQFF
15 | TRBJ1-4 | NA | NA | TRBV18 | TGTGCCAGCTCACCACAGGGGGGCACTAATGAAAAACTGTTTTTT | CASSPQGGTNEKLFF
15 | TRBJ2-2 | NA | NA | TRBV6-5 | TGTGCCAGCAGTTACTCCACAATAAACACCGGGGAGCTGTTTTTT | CASSYSTINTGELFF
14 | TRBJ2-3 | NA | NA | TRBV5-6 | TGTGCCAGCATCTTGAGGACAGGCACAGATACGCAGTATTTT | CASILRTGTDTQYF
15 | TRBJ1-4 | NA | NA | TRBV7-2 | TGTGCCAGCAGCCCGCGACAGACCTTCGGGGAAAAACTGTTTTTT | CASSPRQTFGEKLFF
12 | TRBJ2-1 | NA | NA | TRBV7-9 | TGTGCCAGCAGCATTAATATCAATGAGCAGTTCTTC | CASSININEQFF
16 | TRBJ2-6 | NA | NA | TRBV7-2 | TGTGCCCTATGGAAAGGATTCAGCTCTGGGGCCAACGTCCTGACTTTC | CALWKGFSSGANVLTF
15 | TRBJ1-1 | few | NA | TRBV7-2 | TGTGCCAGCAGCTTAAGTTCAGGCCCGAACACTGAAGCTTTCTTT | CASSLSSGPNTEAFF
13 | TRBJ2-1 | once | NA | TRBV9 | TGTGCCAGCAGCGCCCGGAGGGATAATGAGCAGTTCTTC | CASSARRDNEQFF
16 | TRBJ2-7 | NA | TRBD2 | TRBV5-1 | TGCGCCAGCACCCTCCTAGCGGGAGCCGACAACTACGAGCAGTACTTC | CASTLLAGADNYEQYF